The 2 T cell receptor beta chains below come from one sample, sequenced in a study of TIL therapy for anti-PD-1-resistant metastatic lung cancer. The libraries were made with immunoSEQ v3. The table came from immunoSEQ multiplex PCR; TCRdb's copy has only in-frame clones and leaves some out. The sample holds 45,000 to 50,000 clones, 55% to 75% seen once. Time point defined: pre-treatment sample, taken before nivolumab and TIL therapy. Tumor tissue came from excised metastases, mostly pleural nodules or supraclavicular lymph nodes. This specimen was tumor tissue, taken at baseline. The source of these receptors is a person aged 25 to 85 with non-small cell lung cancer.

This chain joins TRBV2 and TRBJ2-3, with 13 bases aligning to TRBD2. V lost 8 bases, J lost 2 bases, and 10 bases stayed unmatched. The CDR3 runs 17 residues. The germline gives CDR1 SNHLY, CDR2 FYNNEI. CDR3 amino acids: CASRLAGGLGDTDTQYF. CDR3 in DNA: TGTGCCAGCCGACTAGCGGGAGGCCTTGGGGACACAGATACGCAGTATTTT. The variable domain in full, with the rest retrieved from reference TRBV2 and TRBJ2-3, is EPEVTQTPSHQVTQMGQEVILRCVPISNHLYFYWYRQILGQKVEFLVSFYNNEISEKSEIFDDQFSVERPDGSNFTLKIRSTKLEDSAMYFCASRLAGGLGDTDTQYFGPGTRLTVL.

This chain links TRBV6-1 with TRBJ1-5, with D possibly matching TRBD1 (5 bases). Germline CDR1 is MNHNS and CDR2 is SASEGT. V gave up 0 bases and J gave up 7 bases, with 13 bases separating them. The CDR3 is 15 amino acids. The CDR3 DNA reads TGTGCCAGCAGTGAAGCTGGAGGGGCGGGACAGCCCCAGCATTTT. It encodes CASSEAGGAGQPQHF.